This T cell receptor beta chain is drawn from a study of cytomegalovirus exposure and HLA in healthy donors. Overall study context: The same platform used for the 650 to 850 first-cohort repertoires was also used for the 90 to 150 validation repertoires, as a later analysis reported. Study results and caveats: The classifier reportedly diagnosed cytomegalovirus status with high specificity and sensitivity.

Germline CDR1 is MNHEY and CDR2 is SVGAGI. This CDR3 is 11 amino acids long. V lost 5 bases and J lost 12, with 11 bases in between. Concerning this clone itself: Its antigen remains unidentified.

Libraries were prepared by immunoSEQ multiplex PCR; TCRdb keeps only in-frame clonotypes and omits some of them. The sample consists of tens of thousands of clones, approximately 93% of them appearing once. The material sequenced was PBMCs. This clonotype was sampled from a woman between 18 and 29 years old in good health and CMV-seronegative. The V and J genes are TRBV6-5 and TRBJ2-1; D uncertain. The CDR3 reads CASSASGTQFF. CDR3 DNA: TGTGCCAGCAGTGCCAGTGGCACGCAGTTCTTC.